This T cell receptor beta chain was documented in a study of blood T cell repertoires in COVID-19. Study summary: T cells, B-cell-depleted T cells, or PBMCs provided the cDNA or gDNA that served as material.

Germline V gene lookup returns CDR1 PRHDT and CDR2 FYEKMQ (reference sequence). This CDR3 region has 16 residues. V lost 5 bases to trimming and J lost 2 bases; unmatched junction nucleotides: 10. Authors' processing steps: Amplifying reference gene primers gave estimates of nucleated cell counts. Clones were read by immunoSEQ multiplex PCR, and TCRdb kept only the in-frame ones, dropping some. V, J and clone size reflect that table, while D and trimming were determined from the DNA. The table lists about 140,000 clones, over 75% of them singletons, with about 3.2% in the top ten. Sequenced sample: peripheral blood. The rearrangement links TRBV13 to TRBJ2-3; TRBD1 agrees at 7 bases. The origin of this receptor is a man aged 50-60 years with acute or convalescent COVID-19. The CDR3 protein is CASSTRQGEITDTQYF. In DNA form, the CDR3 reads TGTGCCAGCAGCACGAGACAGGGCGAAATCACAGATACGCAGTATTTT.